Listed here are 21 T cell receptor beta chains from one sample, sequenced in a study of memory CD4+ T cells and cytomegalovirus serostatus. Data came from immunoSEQ multiplex PCR; TCRdb stores just in-frame clones and leaves some out. This sample has about 92,000 clones, with roughly 80% found just once. The sort gate was single viable CD3+CD4+CD8-CD45RO+ cells for memory CD4+ T cells. The sequencing input was memory CD4+ T cells from blood. These TCRs come from an adult in good health and CMV-seropositive.

The chain employs TRBV11-2 and TRBJ2-1, with 10 bases identical to TRBD2. This CDR3 has 15 amino acids. Germline V gene lookup returns CDR1 SGHAT and CDR2 FQNNGV. The trim removed 3 bases at V and 9 bases at J, leaving 8 bases unmatched. CDR3 protein: CASSFPLAGDTEQFF. CDR3 nucleotide sequence: TGTGCCAGCAGCTTCCCCCTAGCGGGAGACACTGAGCAGTTCTTC.

V and J are TRBV5-4 and TRBJ2-7; weak D call: TRBD2 (6 bases). This CDR3 comprises 15 residues. V was clipped by 0 bases and J by 0 bases, with 10 bases between them. Germline CDR1 is SGHNT and CDR2 is YYREEE (reference sequence). The chain's CDR3 is CASSLGNGGSYEQYF. In nucleotides, the CDR3 is TGTGCCAGCAGCTTGGGTAACGGGGGCTCCTACGAGCAGTACTTC.

This sequence joins TRBV5-1 and TRBJ1-6, with D maybe TRBD1 (6 bases). Germline V gene lookup returns CDR1 SGHRS and CDR2 YFSETQ. Trimming removed 0 bases from V and 8 bases from J, with 15 bases in between. The CDR3 spans 16 residues. CDR3 bases: TGCGCCAGCAGCTTGGTTGGTAACAGGGCGGATTCACCCCTCCACTTT. Amino acids: CASSLVGNRADSPLHF. The variable domain in full, completed from reference TRBV5-1 and TRBJ1-6, reads KAGVTQTPRYLIKTRGQQVTLSCSPISGHRSVSWYQQTPGQGLQFLFEYFSETQRNKGNFPGRFSGRQFSNSRSEMNVSTLELGDSALYLCASSLVGNRADSPLHFGNGTRLTVT.

This chain joins TRBV6-1 and TRBJ2-3; D remains unclear. Per the germline V gene, CDR1 is MNHNS and CDR2 is SASEGT. The CDR3 spans 13 residues. V was pared by 7 bases and J by 0 bases, with 8 bases between. This CDR3 is CASMETSTDTQYF. The CDR3, as DNA: TGTGCCAGCATGGAGACCAGCACAGATACGCAGTATTTT.

This clone showed up just a few times. V gene TRBV9 combines with J gene TRBJ1-3, with D perhaps TRBD1 (6 bases). V gave up 4 bases and J gave up 6 bases, with 11 bases separating them. The CDR3 is made up of 13 amino acids. Germline lookup yields CDR1 SGDLS and CDR2 YYNGEE. This chain's CDR3 is CASSLQGLNTIYF. CDR3 nucleotide sequence: TGTGCCAGCAGCCTTCAGGGGTTAAACACCATATATTTT. Combining the CDR3 with reference TRBV9 and TRBJ1-3 gives the whole variable domain DSGVTQTPKHLITATGQRVTLRCSPRSGDLSVYWYQQSLDQGLQFLIQYYNGEERAKGNILERFSAQQFPDLHSELNLSSLELGDSALYFCASSLQGLNTIYFGEGSWLTVV.

The rearrangement links TRBV25-1 to TRBJ1-2, with TRBD1 matching 9 bases. The CDR3 is made up of 14 amino acids. Looked up from germline, CDR1 is MGHDK and CDR2 is SYGVNS. With V trimmed by 5 bases and J by 7 bases, 8 bases remained unmatched. In DNA form, the CDR3 reads TGTGCCAGCAGTAGTCGGCAGGGACAGGGTGGCTACACCTTC. This codes for CASSSRQGQGGYTF.

The CDR3 nucleotides read TGCGCCAGCAGCTTGGAATCTCTTCGTGGAAACACCATATATTTT. It codes for CASSLESLRGNTIYF. This sequence joins TRBV5-1 and TRBJ1-3, with D unclear. The ends were cut back, 0 bases at V and 3 bases at J, with 10 bases in the middle. This CDR3 region has 15 residues. CDR1 and CDR2 (germline): SGHRS, YFSETQ.

This clone has more than one count but fewer than ten. CDR3: CSVEKAGISGELFF. CDR3 DNA sequence: TGCAGCGTTGAAAAGGCAGGGATATCCGGGGAGCTGTTTTTT. V is TRBV29-1 and J is TRBJ2-2, with a weak D call TRBD1 (5 bases). This CDR3 comprises 14 residues. Germline CDR1 SQVTM, CDR2 ANQGSEA. V was shortened by 2 bases and J by 6 bases, with 13 bases between the two germline ends.

The V gene is TRBV11-2, the J gene TRBJ2-3; 7 bases line up with TRBD1. The CDR3 spans 15 residues. Germline lookup yields CDR1 SGHAT and CDR2 FQNNGV. V lost 4 bases, J lost 2 bases, and 6 bases stayed unmatched. DNA of the CDR3: TGTGCCAGCAGCTCCATACAGGGGAACACAGATACGCAGTATTTT. Its translation: CASSSIQGNTDTQYF.

The V gene is TRBV5-1, the J gene TRBJ2-1; TRBD2 aligns across 14 bases. The germline gives CDR1 SGHRS, CDR2 YFSETQ. V lost 1 base to trimming and J lost 9 bases; unmatched junction nucleotides: 6. CDR3 length: 16 amino acids. The CDR3: CASSLTPGLAGAEQFF. In DNA, the CDR3 is TGCGCCAGCAGCTTGACTCCGGGACTAGCGGGAGCTGAGCAGTTCTTC.

This clone was detected only a few times. This chain connects TRBV2 to TRBJ1-5; a possible D gene is TRBD1 (5 bases). Germline assignment: CDR1 SNHLY and CDR2 FYNNEI. V lost 6 bases, J lost 6 bases, and 15 bases lay in between. The CDR3 spans 14 residues. DNA for the CDR3: TGTGCCAGCAGAGGACAAATAATGGGTCAGCCCCAGCATTTT. This translates into CASRGQIMGQPQHF.

This clone came up once. The chain links TRBV14 to TRBJ1-1, with 7 bases matching TRBD1. The trim removed 4 bases at V and 7 bases at J, leaving 9 bases unmatched. The CDR3 has 14 amino acids. Germline CDR1 and CDR2: SGHDN and FVKESK. The CDR3 region has the DNA TGTGCCAGCAGCCGACAGGGTAAGGTTGATGAAGCTTTCTTT. Protein product: CASSRQGKVDEAFF.

V is TRBV29-1 and J is TRBJ1-1, with D tentatively TRBD1 (5 bases). Germline CDR1 and CDR2: SQVTM and ANQGSEA. V was trimmed by 7 bases and J by 1 base, leaving 10 bases between them. The CDR3 consists of 12 residues. This CDR3 reads CSGQHSNTEAFF. CDR3 DNA: TGCAGCGGACAGCACTCGAACACTGAAGCTTTCTTT.

The V call is TRBV7-2, the J call TRBJ2-7; 10 positions match TRBD2. V lost 5 bases and J lost 3; bases outside the gene matches: 10. The CDR3 extends over 16 amino acids. Germline loops: CDR1 SGHTA, CDR2 FQGNSA. The CDR3 loop reads CASSPRTSGAGYEQYF. Written as DNA, the CDR3 is TGTGCCAGCAGCCCGCGAACTAGCGGGGCCGGCTACGAGCAGTACTTC.

The rearrangement joins TRBV27 to TRBJ2-3; D is possibly TRBD2 (6 bases). The CDR3 consists of 13 residues. The germline V and J ends were trimmed by 3 bases and 4 bases, with 8 bases remaining between them. Germline V gene lookup returns CDR1 MNHEY and CDR2 SMNVEV (reference sequence). CDR3 sequence: CASSFREADTQYF. CDR3 bases: TGTGCCAGCAGTTTTAGGGAGGCAGATACGCAGTATTTT.

The chain recombines TRBV5-1 with TRBJ2-5; TRBD2 matches 11 bases. CDR3 length: 15 amino acids. Germline loops: CDR1 SGHRS, CDR2 YFSETQ. J was trimmed by 7 bases and V by 4 bases; bases with no gene match: 9. The CDR3 DNA reads as TGCGCCAGCAGCGCCGACGGACTAGCGGGCGGGACCCAGTACTTC. Translating gives CASSADGLAGGTQYF.

The rearrangement joins TRBV7-2 to TRBJ2-1; TRBD2 is a possible D gene (6 bases). CDR1 is SGHTA, CDR2 FQGNSA, per germline. V lost 3 bases to trimming and J lost 5 bases, with 8 bases between them. The CDR3 spans 13 residues. The CDR3 region has the DNA TGTGCCAGCAGCTTGGGACTGAACAATGAGCAGTTCTTC. This encodes CASSLGLNNEQFF.

The chain uses TRBV18 and TRBJ1-5; 11 positions match TRBD1. CDR3 length: 16 amino acids. The germline V gene has CDR1 KGHSH and CDR2 LQKENI. With 2 bases clipped from V and 5 bases from J, the junction kept 5 bases outside the gene matches. The CDR3 loop is CASSPGQGARYQPQHF. In nucleotides, the CDR3 is TGTGCCAGCTCACCAGGACAGGGGGCAAGGTATCAGCCCCAGCATTTT. Based on the CDR3 plus reference TRBV18 and TRBJ1-5, the full variable domain is NAGVMQNPRHLVRRRGQEARLRCSPMKGHSHVYWYRQLPEEGLKFMVYLQKENIIDESGMPKERFSAEFPKEGPSILRIQQVVRGDSAAYFCASSPGQGARYQPQHFGDGTRLSIL.

The chain joins TRBV9 to TRBJ2-2, with a weak D call TRBD2 (7 bases). The CDR3 length is 13 residues. Trimming took 6 bases from V and 6 from J, leaving 12 bases between them. CDR1 and CDR2 (germline): SGDLS, YYNGEE. CDR3 nucleotide sequence: TGTGCCAGCAACAGGGAGGGGGCCGGGGAGCTGTTTTTT. This gives the protein CASNREGAGELFF.

The rearrangement links TRBV6-5 to TRBJ1-2, with 8 bases aligning to TRBD1. The CDR3 consists of 15 residues. CDR1 and CDR2 from the germline V gene are MNHEY and SVGAGI. Trimming took 0 bases from V and 0 from J; bases not matched to a gene: 0. CDR3 in DNA: TGTGCCAGCAGTTACTCACAGGGGGCTAACTATGGCTACACCTTC. It is translated as CASSYSQGANYGYTF.

V usage is TRBV5-1 and J usage is TRBJ2-2, with 10 bases matching TRBD2. J lost 6 bases, V lost 1 base, and 6 bases had no gene match. Germline V CDR1 and CDR2: SGHRS, YFSETQ. The CDR3 sequence is 16 residues long. CDR3 sequence (DNA): TGCGCCAGCAGCTTGCGGGGTAGCGGGAGGCCCGGGGAGCTGTTTTTT. Translating gives CASSLRGSGRPGELFF.